This T cell receptor beta chain is drawn from a study of blood T cell repertoires in COVID-19. About the study: The United States, Italy and Spain supplied acute and convalescent COVID-19 samples. From T cells, B-cell-depleted T cells, or PBMCs came the material, which was cDNA or gDNA.

Original processing notes: Amplified reference gene primers provided the basis for estimating nucleated cell counts. The repertoire was sequenced with immunoSEQ multiplex PCR; TCRdb's copy has only in-frame clones and lacks some. V and J calls and clone size are those listed in that table; D and trimming were worked out from the DNA. The profile shows around 200,000 clones, roughly 87% of them singletons. Germline V CDR1 and CDR2: MNHEY, SMNVEV (reference sequence). The V gene lost 4 bases and the J gene lost 1 base, with 10 bases spanning the gap. The CDR3 totals 14 residues. The receptor was isolated from a man aged 40-55 years with active or convalescent COVID-19. This chain joins TRBV27 and TRBJ1-1, with D perhaps matching TRBD1 (5 bases). Source material: peripheral blood. As DNA, the CDR3 is TGTGCCAGCAGTTCGTACAGGACGAACACTGAAGCTTTCTTT. Residues: CASSSYRTNTEAFF.